The 30 T cell receptor beta chains presented below share a single source sample, sequenced in a study of shared clonotypes between healthy human individuals. Clones were sequenced by immunoSEQ multiplex PCR, and TCRdb holds only the in-frame ones, with some missing. This sample has 2 million to 2.5 million clones, with roughly 93% found just once. Sequencing was done on a sample of naive CD4+ T cells from PBMCs. Regarding subset: CD45RA+ positively selected. These receptors were taken from a man between 18 and 35 years old in good health. Some clones in this sample may be carry-over from other donors' samples.

The rearrangement links TRBV6-1 to TRBJ2-3; unclear D gene. The CDR3 sequence is 15 residues long. The V gene lost 8 bases and the J gene lost 0 bases, with 15 bases spanning the gap. Germline-derived CDR1 and CDR2 are MNHNS and SASEGT. In nucleotides, the CDR3 is TGTGCCAGCTATATAGGGCCCTCTAGCACAGATACGCAGTATTTT. Protein: CASYIGPSSTDTQYF.

The chain is built from TRBV5-1 and TRBJ1-5, with TRBD1 matching over 8 bases. CDR1 SGHRS and CDR2 YFSETQ come from the germline V gene. J was trimmed by 3 bases and V by 1 base; bases with no gene match: 3. This CDR3 region has 15 residues. CDR3 amino acids: CASSLMGQDNQPQHF. CDR3 bases: TGCGCCAGCAGCTTGATGGGACAGGACAATCAGCCCCAGCATTTT.

The chain recombines TRBV7-6 with TRBJ1-3, with a weak D call TRBD1 (5 bases). The CDR3 has 18 residues. Trimming took off 5 bases at V and 0 bases at J, with 20 bases between the two ends. Germline loops: CDR1 SGHVS, CDR2 FNYEAQ. The CDR3 DNA follows: TGTGCCAGCAGCCCATCATTACAGGAAAAATCCTCTGGAAACACCATATATTTT. Its protein product is CASSPSLQEKSSGNTIYF. The full variable domain, its missing parts supplied by reference TRBV7-6 and TRBJ1-3, is GAGVSQSPRYKVTKRGQDVALRCDPISGHVSLYWYRQALGQGPEFLTYFNYEAQQDKSGLPNDRFSAERPEGSISTLTIQRTEQRDSAMYRCASSPSLQEKSSGNTIYFGEGSWLTVV.

The chain recombines TRBV5-1 with TRBJ1-1, with a weak D call TRBD1 (5 bases). The CDR3 runs 14 residues. The ends were cut back, 4 bases at V and 1 base at J, with 11 bases in the middle. Germline values: CDR1 SGHRS, CDR2 YFSETQ. The CDR3 DNA is TGCGCCAGCAGCCTCGGACACGGGAACACTGAAGCTTTCTTT. Amino acid sequence: CASSLGHGNTEAFF.

With respect to this clone: This specimen includes other DNA sequences encoding the same CDR3. V usage is TRBV7-9 and J usage is TRBJ1-1, with D tentatively TRBD1 (5 bases). From germline, CDR1 is SEHNR and CDR2 FQNEAQ (reference sequence). The CDR3 loop spans 13 amino acids. V lost 2 bases and J 5 bases, leaving 9 bases between the germline ends. The CDR3 sequence is CASSLTGETEAFF. CDR3 nucleotides: TGTGCCAGCAGCTTAACGGGGGAGACTGAAGCTTTCTTT.

The rearrangement uses TRBV19 and TRBJ2-1; 9 nucleotides line up with TRBD2. This CDR3 has 18 amino acids. J gave up 6 bases and V 4 bases, and 16 bases lay outside the gene matches. Germline CDR1 is LNHDA and CDR2 is SQIVND (reference sequence). CDR3 residues: CASSKPLLRAGGRNEQFF. The CDR3 coding sequence is TGTGCCAGTAGTAAACCACTTTTACGTGCGGGAGGGCGCAATGAGCAGTTCTTC.

The CDR3 bases are TGTGCCAGCTCACCTCCGGCAAAAGAGACCCAGTACTTC. It yields the protein CASSPPAKETQYF. The chain is built from TRBV18 and TRBJ2-5; D is unresolved. Trimming removed 3 bases at V and 3 bases at J, with 8 bases between. This CDR3 is built from 13 residues. Germline V lookup: CDR1 KGHSH, CDR2 LQKENI.

This clone was found once. The chain links TRBV5-4 to TRBJ2-5; possible D gene TRBD2, 6 bases. Trimming removed 4 bases at V and 1 base at J, with 17 bases between. Germline values: CDR1 SGHNT, CDR2 YYREEE (reference sequence). CDR3 length: 16 residues. CDR3 DNA: TGTGCCAGCAGCCCGCGACTAGTGTCGCTCCAAGAGACCCAGTACTTC. Translation gives CASSPRLVSLQETQYF.

The chain links TRBV7-2 to TRBJ1-4; 8 positions agree with TRBD1. In germline, CDR1 is SGHTA, CDR2 FQGNSA. V was pared by 1 base and J by 8 bases, with 9 bases of the junction left unmatched. CDR3 length: 16 residues. The CDR3 here is CASSLGGTGGREKLFF. The CDR3 region has the DNA TGTGCCAGCAGCTTAGGGGGCACAGGGGGTCGGGAAAAACTGTTTTTT.

Only one count was recorded for this clone. This chain uses TRBV6-5 with TRBJ2-7, with 10 bases matching TRBD1. The CDR3 has 14 amino acids. V dropped 6 bases and J dropped 4; count of bases not matched to a gene: 6. Germline-derived CDR1 and CDR2 are MNHEY and SVGAGI. In DNA form, the CDR3 reads TGTGCCAGCAGGCGACAGGGGGCACCTTACGAGCAGTACTTC. This translates into CASRRQGAPYEQYF.

The V and J genes are TRBV14 and TRBJ2-7; tentative D call: TRBD1 (7 bases). This CDR3 comprises 15 residues. Trimming left V 1 base short and J 3 bases short, with 13 bases between. Germline V gene lookup returns CDR1 SGHDN and CDR2 FVKESK. This CDR3 is CASSQGSRGVYEQYF. Here the CDR3 DNA reads TGTGCCAGCAGCCAAGGCAGCAGGGGGGTCTACGAGCAGTACTTC.

Here the CDR3 DNA reads TGTGCCAGCAGTGGACCGGAGACCCAGTACTTC. This gives the protein CASSGPETQYF. V and J are TRBV2 and TRBJ2-5; the D is unclear. V was pared by 4 bases and J by 5 bases, with 5 bases between. Germline V gene sequence: CDR1 SNHLY, CDR2 FYNNEI. The CDR3 contains 11 residues.

In nucleotides, the CDR3 is TGCGCCAGCAATGGCGGGGGGAGTGTAGCGGAGACCCAGTACTTC. This gives the protein CASNGGGSVAETQYF. The V and J genes are TRBV5-1 and TRBJ2-5; 8 bases align to TRBD2. The CDR3 sequence is 15 residues long. CDR1 is SGHRS and CDR2 is YFSETQ in the germline V gene. V shed 6 bases, J shed 5 bases, and the junction held 12 bases outside the gene matches.

This clone was recorded a few times. The gene calls are TRBV7-8 and TRBJ2-7, with unresolved D. V lost 3 bases to trimming and J lost 0 bases, with 9 bases between them. Germline-derived CDR1 and CDR2 are SGHVS and FQNEAQ. The CDR3 loop spans 14 amino acids. The CDR3 DNA reads as TGTGCCAGCAGCTTCCGTTACGGCTCCTACGAGCAGTACTTC. Protein product: CASSFRYGSYEQYF.

V and J are TRBV6-5 and TRBJ2-1, with 8 bases that match TRBD2. CDR3 size: 15 residues. Unmatched junction bases numbered 11, after V lost 5 bases and J lost 8 bases. Germline V gene data show CDR1 as MNHEY and CDR2 as SVGAGI. The CDR3 DNA reads TGTGCCAGCAGTACCCCGGGACTAGAGGCTCATGAGCAGTTCTTC. Translation: CASSTPGLEAHEQFF.

The V gene is TRBV5-4, the J gene TRBJ1-3; 8 bases are shared with TRBD1. The CDR3 is 14 residues long. Germline V gene sequence: CDR1 SGHNT, CDR2 YYREEE (reference sequence). V was clipped by 3 bases and J by 6 bases; unmatched bases: 5. The CDR3 here is CASSSTGDVNTIYF. For the CDR3, the DNA is TGTGCCAGCAGCTCGACAGGGGATGTAAACACCATATATTTT.

The rearrangement links TRBV6-5 to TRBJ1-1, with 7 bases aligning to TRBD1. With 5 bases clipped from V and 7 bases from J, the junction kept 10 bases outside the gene matches. CDR1 is MNHEY and CDR2 is SVGAGI in the germline V gene. This CDR3 has 14 amino acids. CDR3 region: CASSQDRVSSEAFF. The CDR3, as DNA: TGTGCCAGCAGTCAAGACAGGGTGTCTAGTGAAGCTTTCTTT.

A few counts support this clone. The chain joins TRBV5-1 to TRBJ1-1; D is possibly TRBD1 (6 bases). The germline V gene has CDR1 SGHRS and CDR2 YFSETQ. This CDR3 contains 15 residues. V dropped 0 bases and J dropped 4 bases, with 13 bases sitting between them. This CDR3 reads CASSLATGRTTEAFF. For the CDR3, the DNA is TGCGCCAGCAGCTTGGCCACAGGGAGGACCACTGAAGCTTTCTTT. Filled out from reference TRBV5-1 and TRBJ1-1, the complete variable domain reads KAGVTQTPRYLIKTRGQQVTLSCSPISGHRSVSWYQQTPGQGLQFLFEYFSETQRNKGNFPGRFSGRQFSNSRSEMNVSTLELGDSALYLCASSLATGRTTEAFFGQGTRLTVV.

The chain combines TRBV9 with TRBJ2-5; a weak D match, TRBD1 (6 bases). The germline V gene encodes CDR1 SGDLS and CDR2 YYNGEE. The CDR3 runs to 17 residues. The V end was cut by 0 bases, the J end by 4 bases, with 19 bases between. CDR3 sequence: CASSVGGGAKVRETQYF. CDR3 bases: TGTGCCAGCAGCGTAGGAGGGGGAGCTAAGGTGCGAGAGACCCAGTACTTC.

CDR3 coding DNA: TGTGCCAGCAGCTGGGGGGGACTAGCGGGAGGGTACCAAGAGACCCAGTACTTC. Translated: CASSWGGLAGGYQETQYF. The gene calls are TRBV7-2 and TRBJ2-5, with TRBD2 identical over 16 bases. V dropped 4 bases and J dropped 0; count of bases not matched to a gene: 5. Germline CDR1 is SGHTA and CDR2 is FQGNSA. The CDR3 spans 18 residues.

The V gene is TRBV27, the J gene TRBJ1-2, with D unclear. CDR1 is MNHEY and CDR2 is SMNVEV in the germline V gene (reference sequence). This CDR3 is built from 13 residues. V shed 2 bases and J shed 6 bases, with 10 bases lying between them. In DNA, the CDR3 is TGTGCCAGCAGTTTAAGCAGGAACGATGGCTACACCTTC. This encodes CASSLSRNDGYTF.

This rearrangement joins TRBV18 to TRBJ2-7, with D hard to call. The germline V gene encodes CDR1 KGHSH and CDR2 LQKENI. Trimming removed 1 base from V and 1 base from J, with 11 bases in between. This CDR3 contains 15 residues. The CDR3 sequence: CASSPLPRFSYEQYF. The DNA of the CDR3 is TGTGCCAGCTCACCACTGCCACGCTTTTCCTACGAGCAGTACTTC.

The V gene is TRBV6-1, the J gene TRBJ2-7, with TRBD1 as a possible D gene (5 bases). The germline V gene encodes CDR1 MNHNS and CDR2 SASEGT. Trimming shortened V by 2 bases and J by 6 bases, and 11 bases separated the two germline ends. The CDR3 spans 13 residues. Written as DNA, the CDR3 is TGTGCCAGCAGTGAAAATCAGGGTCCCGAGCAGTACTTC. It specifies CASSENQGPEQYF.

Of note for this clone: The sample contains more than one DNA sequence encoding this CDR3. The CDR3 sequence: CASSLLAVNEQFF. In nucleotides, the CDR3 is TGTGCCAGCAGCCTACTAGCGGTCAATGAGCAGTTCTTC. The rearrangement joins TRBV7-9 to TRBJ2-1; 8 bases line up with TRBD2. The CDR3 runs to 13 residues. Looked up from germline, CDR1 is SEHNR and CDR2 is FQNEAQ (reference sequence). V was pared by 5 bases and J by 6 bases, with 3 bases of the junction left unmatched.

This rearrangement joins TRBV5-1 to TRBJ2-2; TRBD2 matches 12 bases. Germline V gene lookup returns CDR1 SGHRS and CDR2 YFSETQ. With 3 bases clipped from V and 4 bases from J, the junction kept 4 bases outside the gene matches. This CDR3 is built from 16 residues. CDR3 residues: CASSYRLAGVTGELFF. The CDR3 nucleotides read TGCGCCAGCAGCTACCGACTAGCGGGAGTCACCGGGGAGCTGTTTTTT.

The chain employs TRBV11-2 and TRBJ1-1, with D maybe TRBD1 (6 bases). V dropped 3 bases and J dropped 4 bases, with 9 bases sitting between them. CDR1 and CDR2 from the germline V gene are SGHAT and FQNNGV. CDR3 length: 13 amino acids. The CDR3 coding sequence is TGTGCCAGCAGCTTGGACAGCTTCACTGAAGCTTTCTTT. It translates to CASSLDSFTEAFF.

The chain is built from TRBV9 and TRBJ1-1; possible D gene TRBD1, 5 bases. The CDR3 spans 15 residues. Trimming shortened V by 5 bases and J by 1 base, and 15 bases separated the two germline ends. Per germline, CDR1 SGDLS and CDR2 YYNGEE. CDR3 sequence (DNA): TGTGCCAGCAGTCCCAACCCGGGACCGAACACTGAAGCTTTCTTT. It yields the protein CASSPNPGPNTEAFF.

The gene calls are TRBV9 and TRBJ2-3; maybe TRBD1 (6 bases). The CDR3 spans 16 residues. Germline V lookup: CDR1 SGDLS, CDR2 YYNGEE. Deletions cut 0 bases from V and 0 bases from J, with 11 bases between. CDR3 amino acids: CASSVGTVSSTDTQYF. The CDR3 DNA is TGTGCCAGCAGCGTAGGGACAGTCTCTAGCACAGATACGCAGTATTTT.

A single count supports this clone. The chain carries TRBV27 and TRBJ2-5; D possibly corresponds to TRBD2 (7 bases). In germline, CDR1 is MNHEY, CDR2 SMNVEV (reference sequence). Trimming cost V 4 bases and J 5 bases, with 32 bases left between them. The CDR3 length is 20 residues. CDR3 region: CASSWVPPGAPAGQRETQYF. The CDR3 bases are TGTGCCAGCAGTTGGGTACCCCCGGGGGCTCCAGCGGGACAACGGGAGACCCAGTACTTC.

V gene TRBV5-4 combines with J gene TRBJ2-7; D gene uncertain. Trimming cost V 1 base and J 2 bases, with 10 bases left between them. The length of the CDR3 is 14 residues. From germline, CDR1 is SGHNT and CDR2 YYREEE (reference sequence). CDR3 bases: TGTGCCAGCAGCTTGCGCAGGACCCCCTACGAGCAGTACTTC. Translated, it gives CASSLRRTPYEQYF.